This paragraph covers one T cell receptor (beta chain) sequence. No antigen is known for it. This entry comes from a study of cytomegalovirus exposure and HLA in healthy donors. For the study at large: Prior work identified 95 million to 120 million unique TCR beta sequences in approximately 180 million T cells.

The CDR3 extends over 17 amino acids. Trimming removed 5 bases from V and 3 bases from J; junction bases left unmatched: 16. Looked up from germline, CDR1 is LNHDA and CDR2 is SQIVND (reference sequence). The PCR was carried out with 60 Vbeta primers and 13 Jbeta primers. As processed by the authors: Later reanalysis found around 74 million unique TCR beta chains, around 10 million of them shared. Assay: immunoSEQ multiplex PCR; the TCRdb copy retains only in-frame clones and omits some. The V and J calls and clone size come from that table; D and trimming were worked out from the DNA. This sample has tens of thousands of clones, with around four fifths found just once. Study conclusions and caveats: What was likely a sequencing artifact was a cluster of highly shared sequence variants.

This chain connects TRBV19 to TRBJ2-7, with 7 bases identical to TRBD2. Input material: PBMCs. The TCR sequence derives from a male donor in good health and CMV-seropositive. The DNA for the CDR3 is TGTGCCAGTAGTCCTCGCCGGTGGGGAGGGAGTGTCTACGAGCAGTACTTC. This sequence encodes CASSPRRWGGSVYEQYF.